The 3 T cell receptor beta chains below all came from one sample that was sequenced in a study of cytomegalovirus exposure and HLA in healthy donors (dated by TCRdb to 2016 to 2017). The library came from the immunoSEQ multiplex PCR assay. A mixture of 60 forward primers for TCR Vbeta segments and 13 reverse primers for TCR Jbeta segments was used in the multiplex PCR. Imported from immuneACCESS, the table was reduced by TCRdb to in-frame sequences with V and J called. These copies leave out some clones; in studies compared against another copy, an unresolved V gene accounts for under half, and the cause of the remainder is not known. The sample table records 120,000 or so clones; about 73% of these occur just once. Less than 7% of the sample is taken by the ten largest. Material: PBMCs. The source is a woman aged 45 to 65 in good health and CMV-seropositive.

The chain joins TRBV2 to TRBJ2-7; TRBD2 aligns across 7 bases. The CDR3 runs to 11 residues. V lost 8 bases, J lost 4 bases, and 2 bases stayed unmatched. Germline CDR1 and CDR2: SNHLY and FYNNEI. Here the CDR3 reads CASRGEYEQYF. CDR3 sequence (DNA): TGTGCCAGCCGGGGGGAATACGAGCAGTACTTC.

The chain uses TRBV15 and TRBJ1-5, with D possibly being TRBD1 (5 bases). V dropped 9 bases and J dropped 5 bases, with 17 bases sitting between them. This CDR3 has 14 amino acids. The V gene's germline CDR1 is LNHNV and CDR2 YYDKDF (reference sequence). As DNA, the CDR3 is TGTGCCACTCGGGGGGTCGGGGAGGATCAGCCCCAGCATTTT. Its protein is CATRGVGEDQPQHF.

The chain combines TRBV19 with TRBJ1-1; D unclear. Germline values: CDR1 LNHDA, CDR2 SQIVND (reference sequence). This CDR3 has 15 amino acids. The ends were cut back, 6 bases at V and 1 base at J, with 15 bases in the middle. The CDR3 DNA sequence: TGTGCCAGTAGGGTGACACGGTTGGGGAACACTGAAGCTTTCTTT. This sequence encodes CASRVTRLGNTEAFF.